The next 3 T cell receptor beta chains were all read from a single sample in a study of beta chain features in type 1 diabetes (dated by TCRdb to 2017 to 2018). Results and caveats for the whole study, not just this receptor: A moderate but significant shortening of TCRB CDR3 length was observed in type 1 diabetes patients in all four CD4+ subsets.

These receptors' targets are unknown. The protocol used for the library was the immunoSEQ multiplex PCR assay. The High Capacity cDNA Reverse Transcription Kit was used to reverse transcribe all of the isolated RNA, meaning that expressed TCRB transcripts were what got sequenced. Entries here come from immuneACCESS through TCRdb and include only in-frame sequences with V and J called. Some clones fail to appear in such tables; in the studies checked, an unresolved V gene covers under half of the shortfall, and the cause of the remainder is unknown. The sample contains about 700,000 clones, about an eighth of them found a single time. The ten largest account for 0.022% of the sample. Sequencing was carried out using naive CD4+ T cells from blood. The cell subset or site label, as the study defines it: true naive CD4+ T cells. These receptors originate from a young man with type 1 diabetes.

This chain joins TRBV19 and TRBJ1-2; TRBD1 might be the D (5 bases). CDR3 length: 14 residues. Germline-derived CDR1 and CDR2 are LNHDA and SQIVND (reference sequence). With 6 bases removed from V and 4 bases from J, the gap between germline ends came to 15 bases. CDR3 amino acids: CASRHLQGGYGYTF. The CDR3, as DNA: TGTGCCAGTAGACACCTCCAGGGAGGCTATGGCTACACCTTC.

This clone was observed a few times. This rearrangement joins TRBV6-5 to TRBJ2-5; D ambiguous. The CDR3 loop spans 13 amino acids. Per germline, CDR1 MNHEY and CDR2 SVGAGI. Between the trimmed V and J ends, which lost 2 bases and 5 bases, there was a span of 9 bases. CDR3 DNA sequence: TGTGCCAGCAGTTACGATGGGATCGAGACCCAGTACTTC. It translates to CASSYDGIETQYF.

This clone showed up just a few times. The DNA for the CDR3 is TGTGCCAGCAGCGCGTCCGGGACAGACTATGGCTACACCTTC. Translating gives CASSASGTDYGYTF. The rearrangement links TRBV9 to TRBJ1-2; TRBD1 matches 7 bases. Unmatched junction bases numbered 5, after V lost 3 bases and J lost 3 bases. The CDR3 is 14 amino acids. CDR1 SGDLS and CDR2 YYNGEE come from the germline V gene.